These 23 T cell receptor beta chains originate from one sample sequenced in a study of shared clonotypes between healthy human individuals. The assay was immunoSEQ multiplex PCR, and TCRdb's table has in-frame clones only and misses some. The data hold some 1,100,000 clones, with approximately 80% observed a single time. The source material was memory CD4+ T cells from PBMCs. The subset was: CD45RA-negative fraction. The receptor set was obtained from a man aged 18 to 29 in good health. Some clones in this sample may be carry-over from other donors' samples.

The chain carries TRBV5-5 and TRBJ1-5; no firm D call. The CDR3 spans 14 residues. Germline CDR1 is SGHKS and CDR2 is YYEKEE (reference sequence). V was pared by 2 bases and J by 3 bases, with 9 bases between. CDR3 loop: CASSFSRNNQPQHF. CDR3 nucleotides: TGTGCCAGCAGCTTCAGCAGGAACAATCAGCCCCAGCATTTT.

This clone appeared a few times. CDR3 sequence: CASSTRGNQPQHF. CDR3 DNA sequence: TGTGCCAGCAGTACAAGGGGCAATCAGCCCCAGCATTTT. The rearrangement joins TRBV7-2 to TRBJ1-5; D remains ambiguous. V dropped 6 bases and J dropped 2 bases, with 8 bases sitting between them. The CDR3 consists of 13 residues. Germline V CDR1 and CDR2: SGHTA, FQGNSA.

The chain couples TRBV30 to TRBJ2-7; weak D call: TRBD2 (5 bases). Trimming pared 0 bases from V and 0 bases from J, leaving 18 bases between. Germline V lookup: CDR1 GTSNPN, CDR2 SVGIG (reference sequence). This CDR3 contains 17 residues. The CDR3 nucleotides read TGTGCCTGGAGTGTAGGGCGTTCTAGCCGGAGCTCCTACGAGCAGTACTTC. This gives the protein CAWSVGRSSRSSYEQYF.

The chain joins TRBV6-6 to TRBJ1-1; D unresolved. V dropped 5 bases and J dropped 2 bases, with 18 bases sitting between them. The CDR3 loop spans 16 amino acids. Germline CDR1 MNHNY, CDR2 SVGAGI (reference sequence). DNA of the CDR3: TGTGCCAGCAGTACTGACCCTCCCGGCATTAACACTGAAGCTTTCTTT. Translation gives CASSTDPPGINTEAFF.

The rearrangement joins TRBV15 to TRBJ1-2; no clear D. This CDR3 is 16 amino acids long. Trimming removed 0 bases at V and 8 bases at J, with 19 bases between. CDR1 and CDR2 (germline): LNHNV, YYDKDF (reference sequence). The CDR3 sequence is CATSRDRFGDTGGYTF. Here the CDR3 DNA reads TGTGCCACCAGCAGAGATAGGTTTGGCGATACTGGAGGCTACACCTTC.

Details on this clone: This specimen includes other DNA sequences encoding the same CDR3. This chain uses TRBV11-2 with TRBJ2-7; the D is unclear. In germline, CDR1 is SGHAT, CDR2 FQNNGV. The CDR3 is 11 residues long. Deletions cut 0 bases from V and 4 bases from J, with 1 base between. The CDR3, as DNA: TGTGCCAGCAGCTTAGAGTACGAGCAGTACTTC. Translation gives CASSLEYEQYF.

A note on this clone: This sequence may be a read error, since a much larger clone differs from it by one base. J is TRBJ2-5 and V is TRBV6-1; D may be TRBD1 (5 bases). V was cut by 7 bases and J by 0 bases, with 12 bases left in between. The germline gives CDR1 MNHNS, CDR2 SASEGT. The CDR3 is 14 residues long. The CDR3 nucleotides are TGTGCCAGCAACCCCCGACAGTACCAAGAGACCCAGTACTTC. It specifies CASNPRQYQETQYF.

Here the CDR3 reads CASSFEGAGEQYF. In DNA, the CDR3 is TGTGCCAGCAGCTTTGAGGGTGCCGGCGAGCAGTACTTC. The chain links TRBV7-9 to TRBJ2-7, with D possibly being TRBD2 (5 bases). V lost 3 bases and J 6 bases, leaving 12 bases between the germline ends. CDR1 and CDR2 (germline): SEHNR, FQNEAQ (reference sequence). This CDR3 has 13 amino acids. Based on the CDR3 plus reference TRBV7-9 and TRBJ2-7, the full variable domain is DTGVSQNPRHKITKRGQNVTFRCDPISEHNRLYWYRQTLGQGPEFLTYFQNEAQLEKSRLLSDRFSAERPKGSFSTLEIQRTEQGDSAMYLCASSFEGAGEQYFGPGTRLTVT.

This clone was seen many times. V usage is TRBV2 and J usage is TRBJ1-1; the D is unclear. Germline CDR1 reads SNHLY; CDR2 reads FYNNEI. V was clipped by 4 bases and J by 0 bases, with 9 bases between them. The CDR3 is 14 residues long. CDR3 nucleotide sequence: TGTGCCAGCAGTGTTACAGCTATGAACACTGAAGCTTTCTTT. Residues: CASSVTAMNTEAFF.

The chain combines TRBV7-9 with TRBJ1-1; D gene unclear. CDR1 and CDR2 from the germline V gene are SEHNR and FQNEAQ (reference sequence). The CDR3 length is 12 residues. Deletions cut 0 bases from V and 11 bases from J, with 10 bases between. The CDR3 DNA follows: TGTGCCAGCAGCTTAGCGTTGGGTCTGGCTTTCTTT. Amino acids: CASSLALGLAFF. Full variable domain (outside the CDR3, taken from reference TRBV7-9 and TRBJ1-1): DTGVSQNPRHKITKRGQNVTFRCDPISEHNRLYWYRQTLGQGPEFLTYFQNEAQLEKSRLLSDRFSAERPKGSFSTLEIQRTEQGDSAMYLCASSLALGLAFFGQGTRLTVV.

This clone has just a few counts. The chain combines TRBV9 with TRBJ1-2; possibly TRBD1 for D (6 bases). V lost 0 bases and J 0 bases, leaving 12 bases between the germline ends. The CDR3 loop spans 16 amino acids. Germline loops: CDR1 SGDLS, CDR2 YYNGEE. DNA of the CDR3: TGTGCCAGCAGCGTAGGGAGGGGGTCAGCTAACTATGGCTACACCTTC. Protein: CASSVGRGSANYGYTF.

V is TRBV5-8 and J is TRBJ2-3; D is unresolved. The V end lost 4 bases, the J end lost 6 bases, and 6 bases lay between the germline ends. This CDR3 has 11 amino acids. Per germline, CDR1 SGHTS and CDR2 YDEGEE. CDR3 amino acids: CASSKADTQYF. As DNA, the CDR3 is TGTGCCAGCAGCAAGGCTGATACGCAGTATTTT.

The CDR3 here is CASTHGTASYEQYF. The CDR3, as DNA: TGTGCCAGCACCCACGGGACAGCATCCTACGAGCAGTACTTC. The chain is built from TRBV7-2 and TRBJ2-7; the match to TRBD1 covers 7 bases. Germline assignment: CDR1 SGHTA and CDR2 FQGNSA. With V trimmed by 7 bases and J by 1 base, 7 bases remained unmatched. CDR3 length: 14 residues. Variable domain in full (rest from reference TRBV7-2 and TRBJ2-7): GAGVSQSPSNKVTEKGKDVELRCDPISGHTALYWYRQSLGQGLEFLIYFQGNSAPDKSGLPSDRFSAERTGGSVSTLTIQRTQQEDSAVYLCASTHGTASYEQYFGPGTRLTVT.

This clone was counted once. The rearrangement links TRBV28 to TRBJ2-3, with D hard to call. The V gene lost 6 bases and the J gene lost 0 bases, with 10 bases spanning the gap. The germline V gene encodes CDR1 MDHEN and CDR2 SYDVKM. This CDR3 has 14 amino acids. The CDR3: CASRLGWSTDTQYF. As DNA, the CDR3 is TGTGCCAGCAGGCTCGGCTGGAGCACAGATACGCAGTATTTT. The full variable domain, in which reference TRBV28 and TRBJ2-3 provide the parts outside the CDR3, is DVKVTQSSRYLVKRTGEKVFLECVQDMDHENMFWYRQDPGLGLRLIYFSYDVKMKEKGDIPEGYSVSREKKERFSLILESASTNQTSMYLCASRLGWSTDTQYFGPGTRLTVL.

This chain uses TRBV29-1 with TRBJ1-3; D call uncertain. The CDR3 is 11 amino acids. Germline lookup yields CDR1 SQVTM and CDR2 ANQGSEA. V was trimmed by 5 bases and J by 0 bases, leaving 2 bases between them. The CDR3 reads CSVNSGNTIYF. The CDR3 DNA is TGCAGCGTTAACTCTGGAAACACCATATATTTT.

The J gene is TRBJ1-1, the V gene TRBV11-2; D gene uncertain. The CDR3 consists of 13 residues. Trimming shortened V by 3 bases and J by 3 bases, and 8 bases separated the two germline ends. Germline values: CDR1 SGHAT, CDR2 FQNNGV. The CDR3 nucleotides read TGTGCCAGCAGCTTGCAAGAGGACACTGAAGCTTTCTTT. It yields the protein CASSLQEDTEAFF.

The chain joins TRBV5-6 to TRBJ2-7; 11 bases are a match to TRBD2. V shed 3 bases, J shed 1 base, and the junction held 12 bases outside the gene matches. The CDR3 has 18 amino acids. The germline V gene encodes CDR1 SGHDT and CDR2 YYEEEE. In DNA, the CDR3 is TGTGCCAGCAGCTCCCGACCGAGGGGACTAGCGGATTCCTACGAGCAGTACTTC. Translation: CASSSRPRGLADSYEQYF. The full variable domain, its missing parts supplied by reference TRBV5-6 and TRBJ2-7, is DAGVTQSPTHLIKTRGQQVTLRCSPKSGHDTVSWYQQALGQGPQFIFQYYEEEERQRGNFPDRFSGHQFPNYSSELNVNALLLGDSALYLCASSSRPRGLADSYEQYFGPGTRLTVT.

This sequence joins TRBV2 and TRBJ1-1, with D possibly being TRBD1 (5 bases). CDR1 and CDR2 (germline): SNHLY, FYNNEI. The CDR3 runs to 12 residues. V lost 5 bases and J lost 4, with 8 bases in between. CDR3 loop: CASSRGGTEAFF. The CDR3 region has the DNA TGTGCCAGCAGTAGGGGTGGCACTGAAGCTTTCTTT.

V and J are TRBV5-6 and TRBJ2-2, with D unclear. CDR1 is SGHDT, CDR2 YYEEEE, per germline. Between the trimmed V and J ends, which lost 1 base and 3 bases, there was a span of 13 bases. The CDR3 runs 16 residues. The CDR3 nucleotides read TGTGCCAGCAGCTTGAGGTCGTCTGGGTACACCGGGGAGCTGTTTTTT. It encodes CASSLRSSGYTGELFF.

This rearrangement joins TRBV10-2 to TRBJ2-7; TRBD2 matches at 12 bases. The CDR3 has 16 amino acids. With 3 bases clipped from V and 7 bases from J, the junction kept 10 bases outside the gene matches. Germline assignment: CDR1 WSHSY and CDR2 SAAADI. The CDR3: CASSDARTSGTGEQYF. The CDR3 bases are TGCGCCAGCAGTGACGCTAGGACTAGCGGGACAGGGGAGCAGTACTTC.

This clone was observed once. In the same sample, other DNA sequences code for this CDR3. The chain links TRBV18 to TRBJ1-2; D perhaps matches TRBD1 (6 bases). Trimming left V 6 bases short and J 2 bases short, with 10 bases between. This CDR3 has 13 residues. The germline CDR1 and CDR2 sequences are KGHSH and LQKENI. As DNA, the CDR3 is TGTGCCAGCTCCCGCGGACAGAACTATGGCTACACCTTC. It encodes CASSRGQNYGYTF.

This chain joins TRBV6-5 and TRBJ2-2; D unclear. The V gene lost 0 bases and the J gene lost 5 bases, with 13 bases spanning the gap. Germline CDR1 and CDR2: MNHEY and SVGAGI. The CDR3 length is 16 residues. CDR3 DNA: TGTGCCAGCAGTTACTCGATTCGGGCCGGGACCGGGGAGCTGTTTTTT. This gives the protein CASSYSIRAGTGELFF.

V is TRBV4-3 and J is TRBJ2-2; 7 positions match TRBD1. V lost 1 base to trimming and J lost 3 bases; unmatched junction nucleotides: 8. There are 17 residues in the CDR3. From germline, CDR1 is LGHNA and CDR2 YSLEER. The DNA of the CDR3 is TGCGCCAGCAGCCAAGGTCCTGCAGGGGGTCACACCGGGGAGCTGTTTTTT. It specifies CASSQGPAGGHTGELFF.